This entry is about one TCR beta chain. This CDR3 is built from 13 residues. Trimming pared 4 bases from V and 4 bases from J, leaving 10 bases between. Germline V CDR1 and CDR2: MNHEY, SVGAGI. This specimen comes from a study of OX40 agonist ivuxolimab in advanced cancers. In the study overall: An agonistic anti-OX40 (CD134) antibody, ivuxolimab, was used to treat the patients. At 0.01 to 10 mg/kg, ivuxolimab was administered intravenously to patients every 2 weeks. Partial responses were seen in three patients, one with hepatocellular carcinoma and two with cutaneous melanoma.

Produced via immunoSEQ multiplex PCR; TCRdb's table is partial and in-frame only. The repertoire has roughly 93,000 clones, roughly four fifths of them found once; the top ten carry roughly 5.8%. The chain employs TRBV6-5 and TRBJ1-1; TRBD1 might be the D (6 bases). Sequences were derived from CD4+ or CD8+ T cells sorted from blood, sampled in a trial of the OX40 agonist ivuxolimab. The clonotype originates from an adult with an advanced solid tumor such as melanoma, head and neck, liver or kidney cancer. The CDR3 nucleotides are TGTGCCAGCAGTTCAGGGGAGCTCACTGAAGCTTTCTTT. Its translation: CASSSGELTEAFF.